These 13 T cell receptor beta chains share one sample of origin, sequenced in a study of PD-1 blockade in classical Hodgkin lymphoma. As for time point: cycle 4 day 1 (C4D1), after 5 to 7 weeks of nivolumab. In every patient, relapse followed autologous stem cell transplantation, while exposure to brentuximab vedotin differed. Here immunoSEQ multiplex PCR was the method, and the copy in TCRdb shows in-frame clones only, minus some. In the table there are approximately 84,000 clones, about 83% of which are singletons. The source material was peripheral blood mononuclear cells (PBMCs), sampled before the fourth cycle of nivolumab. These receptors originate from a human donor with classical Hodgkin lymphoma.

The V and J genes are TRBV28 and TRBJ1-2; no reliable D call. This CDR3 region has 14 residues. Germline V CDR1 and CDR2: MDHEN, SYDVKM. V was pared by 5 bases and J by 5 bases, with 15 bases between. This chain's CDR3 is CASSVQVPPYGYTF. DNA for the CDR3: TGTGCCAGCAGTGTGCAGGTCCCGCCTTATGGCTACACCTTC.

The chain couples TRBV30 to TRBJ2-1, with 7 bases matching TRBD2. The germline V gene has CDR1 GTSNPN and CDR2 SVGIG (reference sequence). J lost 2 bases, V lost 3 bases, and 13 bases had no gene match. This CDR3 region has 17 residues. Here the CDR3 DNA reads TGTGCCTGGAGGACCGGGACTACGAACCTAGCCTACAATGAGCAGTTCTTC. Encoded protein: CAWRTGTTNLAYNEQFF.

The rearrangement uses TRBV19 and TRBJ1-5; 8 nucleotides line up with TRBD1. Unmatched junction bases numbered 4, after V lost 5 bases and J lost 4 bases. The CDR3 runs to 14 residues. From germline, CDR1 is LNHDA and CDR2 SQIVND (reference sequence). The CDR3 sequence is CASSVTGGNQPQHF. CDR3 nucleotide sequence: TGTGCCAGTAGTGTTACAGGGGGTAATCAGCCCCAGCATTTT.

The CDR3 DNA sequence: TGTGCCAGCAGCGCCCTTACGGGGGCGAGGAACTATGGCTACACCTTC. This encodes CASSALTGARNYGYTF. The chain carries TRBV11-2 and TRBJ1-2; TRBD1 is a possible D gene (6 bases). The germline gives CDR1 SGHAT, CDR2 FQNNGV. Trimming took 5 bases from V and 2 from J, leaving 18 bases between them. This CDR3 is 16 amino acids long.

This chain joins TRBV27 and TRBJ1-4, with D unclear. This CDR3 region has 14 residues. V lost 8 bases and J 3 bases, leaving 13 bases between the germline ends. In germline, CDR1 is MNHEY, CDR2 SMNVEV (reference sequence). CDR3 sequence: CASALQSANEKLFF. In DNA form, the CDR3 reads TGTGCCAGCGCGTTACAGTCGGCTAATGAAAAACTGTTTTTT.

The chain is built from TRBV7-9 and TRBJ2-3; possibly TRBD1 or TRBD2 for D (6 bases each). CDR1 and CDR2 (germline): SEHNR, FQNEAQ (reference sequence). V lost 5 bases and J 6 bases, leaving 18 bases between the germline ends. The CDR3 consists of 15 residues. CDR3 nucleotide sequence: TGTGCCAGCAGCCCGGGAATGGACGGGGGCGATACGCAGTATTTT. Its protein product is CASSPGMDGGDTQYF.

The V and J genes are TRBV5-1 and TRBJ2-7; D remains ambiguous. Looked up from germline, CDR1 is SGHRS and CDR2 is YFSETQ. The CDR3 has 15 amino acids. V shed 3 bases and J shed 0 bases, with 13 bases lying between them. The CDR3 protein is CASSSQTRSSYEQYF. DNA for the CDR3: TGCGCCAGCAGCTCACAAACACGAAGCTCCTACGAGCAGTACTTC.

The chain uses TRBV28 and TRBJ1-2; D is unresolved. Germline V gene sequence: CDR1 MDHEN, CDR2 SYDVKM. CDR3 length: 13 amino acids. The V end lost 7 bases, the J end lost 4 bases, and 13 bases lay between the germline ends. CDR3 residues: CASTEANSYGYTF. CDR3 DNA sequence: TGTGCCAGCACGGAGGCTAACTCCTATGGCTACACCTTC.

The chain couples TRBV27 to TRBJ2-7; 8 bases match TRBD1. CDR3 length: 16 residues. V lost 4 bases and J lost 1; bases outside the gene matches: 9. Germline values: CDR1 MNHEY, CDR2 SMNVEV (reference sequence). CDR3 sequence: CASSYRAGGFSYEQYF. In nucleotides, the CDR3 is TGTGCCAGCAGTTACAGGGCAGGGGGCTTTTCCTACGAGCAGTACTTC.

V usage is TRBV5-1 and J usage is TRBJ2-2, with a tentative D call TRBD1 (5 bases). Germline CDR1 is SGHRS and CDR2 is YFSETQ. The CDR3 sequence is 15 residues long. V was clipped by 0 bases and J by 3 bases, with 9 bases between them. The chain's CDR3 is CASSLGRDYTGELFF. CDR3 bases: TGCGCCAGCAGCTTGGGCAGGGATTACACCGGGGAGCTGTTTTTT.

This clone was seen once. V gene TRBV9 combines with J gene TRBJ2-6; no clear D gene. CDR3 size: 12 residues. Trimming shortened V by 7 bases and J by 0 bases, and 2 bases separated the two germline ends. CDR1 and CDR2 (germline): SGDLS, YYNGEE. The CDR3 protein is CASGSGANVLTF. In nucleotides, the CDR3 is TGTGCCAGCGGCTCTGGGGCCAACGTCCTGACTTTC. The variable domain in full, with the rest retrieved from reference TRBV9 and TRBJ2-6, is DSGVTQTPKHLITATGQRVTLRCSPRSGDLSVYWYQQSLDQGLQFLIQYYNGEERAKGNILERFSAQQFPDLHSELNLSSLELGDSALYFCASGSGANVLTFGAGSRLTVL.

V usage is TRBV10-2 and J usage is TRBJ2-3, with a weak D call TRBD1 (8 bases). The V end was cut by 0 bases, the J end by 0 bases, with 19 bases between. The CDR3 is made up of 19 amino acids. The V gene's germline CDR1 is WSHSY and CDR2 SAAADI. The CDR3 DNA is TGCGCCAGCAGTGAGTCCCACAGGGGGGGACAATTTAGCACAGATACGCAGTATTTT. It is translated as CASSESHRGGQFSTDTQYF.

J is TRBJ2-5 and V is TRBV29-1; D is unclear. The CDR3 has 13 amino acids. V lost 6 bases and J 5 bases, leaving 16 bases between the germline ends. CDR1 and CDR2 from the germline V gene are SQVTM and ANQGSEA. CDR3 nucleotides: TGCAGCGTCACCCACGTGGGAAGGGAGACCCAGTACTTC. Its protein product is CSVTHVGRETQYF.